The 24 T cell receptor beta chains in this list originate from one sample, sequenced in a study of blood T cell repertoires in COVID-19. Produced via immunoSEQ multiplex PCR; TCRdb's table is partial and in-frame only. Of around 200,000 clones in the sample, around 85% are singletons; the top ten hold 18%. The sample taken for sequencing was PBMCs or T cells enriched from blood (not recorded which). Every receptor here comes from a middle-aged man who had recovered from COVID-19.

This rearrangement joins TRBV14 to TRBJ1-2; 7 bases map to TRBD1. The trim removed 4 bases at V and 4 bases at J, leaving 12 bases unmatched. Per the germline V gene, CDR1 is SGHDN and CDR2 is FVKESK. This CDR3 comprises 16 residues. This CDR3 reads CASSLQQGRLSYGYTF. In DNA form, the CDR3 reads TGTGCCAGCAGCCTACAACAGGGGAGGTTGAGCTATGGCTACACCTTC. The full variable domain, with the rest looked up from reference TRBV14 and TRBJ1-2, is EAGVTQFPSHSVIEKGQTVTLRCDPISGHDNLYWYRRVMGKEIKFLLHFVKESKQDESGMPNNRFLAERTGGTYSTLKVQPAELEDSGVYFCASSLQQGRLSYGYTFGSGTRLTVV.

The V call is TRBV2, the J call TRBJ2-2; perhaps TRBD1 as D (6 bases). The CDR3 is made up of 14 amino acids. Per germline, CDR1 SNHLY and CDR2 FYNNEI. The V and J ends lost 0 bases and 6 bases respectively, with 8 bases between them. CDR3 nucleotide sequence: TGTGCCAGCAGTGAAGCTCGGACAGCCGGGGAGCTGTTTTTT. Residues: CASSEARTAGELFF.

This chain links TRBV25-1 with TRBJ1-1, with D maybe TRBD1 (5 bases). Looked up from germline, CDR1 is MGHDK and CDR2 is SYGVNS. The CDR3 has 14 amino acids. Deletions cut 1 base from V and 5 bases from J, with 11 bases between. The CDR3 region is CASSESGGRTEAFF. For the CDR3, the DNA is TGTGCCAGCAGTGAATCCGGGGGGAGGACTGAAGCTTTCTTT.

In nucleotides, the CDR3 is TGTGCCAGCAGCTTCAATAGCGGGAAAGTCACAGATACGCAGTATTTT. Its protein product is CASSFNSGKVTDTQYF. The chain links TRBV5-6 to TRBJ2-3, with 8 bases matching TRBD2. After removal of 2 bases from V and 2 bases from J, the junction contained 7 bases not matched to a gene. Germline loops: CDR1 SGHDT, CDR2 YYEEEE. This CDR3 spans 16 amino acids. Together with reference TRBV5-6 and TRBJ2-3, the CDR3 gives the full variable domain: DAGVTQSPTHLIKTRGQQVTLRCSPKSGHDTVSWYQQALGQGPQFIFQYYEEEERQRGNFPDRFSGHQFPNYSSELNVNALLLGDSALYLCASSFNSGKVTDTQYFGPGTRLTVL.

The gene calls are TRBV15 and TRBJ2-1; TRBD1 agrees at 7 bases. The length of the CDR3 is 14 residues. The J segment lost 4 bases and the V segment lost 2 bases, leaving 2 bases of the junction unmatched. Germline values: CDR1 LNHNV, CDR2 YYDKDF (reference sequence). CDR3 bases: TGTGCCACCAGCAGACGGGGACAGTACAATGAGCAGTTCTTC. Translation: CATSRRGQYNEQFF. The full variable domain, in which reference TRBV15 and TRBJ2-1 provide the parts outside the CDR3, is DAMVIQNPRYQVTQFGKPVTLSCSQTLNHNVMYWYQQKSSQAPKLLFHYYDKDFNNEADTPDNFQSRRPNTSFCFLDIRSPGLGDTAMYLCATSRRGQYNEQFFGPGTRLTVL.

J is TRBJ1-1 and V is TRBV14; 8 nucleotides align to TRBD1. CDR3 size: 15 residues. Germline V gene data show CDR1 as SGHDN and CDR2 as FVKESK. V was pared by 3 bases and J by 1 base, with 4 bases of the junction left unmatched. As DNA, the CDR3 is TGTGCCAGCAGCCATCTCGGACAGGGGAACACTGAAGCTTTCTTT. Encoded protein: CASSHLGQGNTEAFF.

The chain links TRBV5-4 to TRBJ2-1; possible D gene TRBD2, 5 bases. Trimming shortened V by 4 bases and J by 10 bases, and 12 bases separated the two germline ends. This CDR3 spans 12 amino acids. Germline CDR1 is SGHNT and CDR2 is YYREEE (reference sequence). The DNA for the CDR3 is TGTGCCAGCAGCACCGGACTCCTCGAGCAGTTCTTC. Protein: CASSTGLLEQFF.

The V call is TRBV28, the J call TRBJ2-7; weak D call: TRBD2 (6 bases). CDR3 size: 14 residues. V lost 4 bases and J 4 bases, leaving 14 bases between the germline ends. Germline CDR1 MDHEN, CDR2 SYDVKM. CDR3 nucleotide sequence: TGTGCCAGCAGTTCGCGGGACCAGGTTTACGAGCAGTACTTC. Protein: CASSSRDQVYEQYF. Using reference TRBV28 and TRBJ2-7 for the parts outside the CDR3, the full variable domain is DVKVTQSSRYLVKRTGEKVFLECVQDMDHENMFWYRQDPGLGLRLIYFSYDVKMKEKGDIPEGYSVSREKKERFSLILESASTNQTSMYLCASSSRDQVYEQYFGPGTRLTVT.

The chain couples TRBV9 to TRBJ2-7, with 10 bases aligning to TRBD2. The germline CDR1 and CDR2 sequences are SGDLS and YYNGEE. V lost 0 bases to trimming and J lost 10 bases; unmatched junction nucleotides: 10. The CDR3 consists of 15 residues. The CDR3 sequence: CASSVDHGLAAVQYF. In nucleotides, the CDR3 is TGTGCCAGCAGCGTAGATCACGGACTAGCGGCGGTACAGTACTTC.

In its sample, this clone is large. The V and J genes are TRBV11-2 and TRBJ1-1; 7 bases agree with TRBD1. Germline V CDR1 and CDR2: SGHAT, FQNNGV. With 4 bases clipped from V and 0 bases from J, the junction kept 11 bases outside the gene matches. The CDR3 sequence is 17 residues long. The CDR3 nucleotides read TGTGCCAGCAGCTCCGTCTCGATGACAGGGATGAACACTGAAGCTTTCTTT. Translating it yields CASSSVSMTGMNTEAFF.

The V call is TRBV3-1 (or the pseudogene TRBV3-2), the J call TRBJ2-3; D is unclear. With 6 bases removed from V and 3 bases from J, the gap between germline ends came to 10 bases. CDR3 length equals 13 residues. Germline V gene lookup returns CDR1 LGHDT and CDR2 YNNKEL (reference sequence). The CDR3 nucleotides are TGTGCCAGCAGTACGACCGGGACAGATACGCAGTATTTT. It translates to CASSTTGTDTQYF.

The V call is TRBV6-5, the J call TRBJ2-2, with D maybe TRBD1 (6 bases). The V end was cut by 6 bases, the J end by 4 bases, with 12 bases between. The CDR3 is made up of 14 amino acids. Germline-derived CDR1 and CDR2 are MNHEY and SVGAGI. CDR3 region: CASRSTGPTGELFF. The DNA of the CDR3 is TGTGCCAGCAGGAGCACAGGGCCCACCGGGGAGCTGTTTTTT.

Comment on this clone: Its ends do not fully match the called genes, so a read error is possible. The chain carries TRBV7-8 and TRBJ2-7; tentatively, D is TRBD1 (6 bases). CDR3 length equals 12 residues. Germline CDR1 reads SGHVS; CDR2 reads FQNEAQ. CDR3 loop: CASSLVQGTVHF. CDR3 sequence (DNA): TGTGCCAGCAGCTTAGTACAGGGTACAGTGCACTTC.

This chain links TRBV4-1 with TRBJ2-2; TRBD2 might be the D (6 bases). This CDR3 is built from 12 residues. V gave up 4 bases and J gave up 11 bases, with 11 bases separating them. Germline-derived CDR1 and CDR2 are MGHRA and YSYEKL. This CDR3 reads CASSPGGAELFF. The CDR3 DNA follows: TGCGCCAGCAGCCCCGGGGGTGCCGAGCTGTTTTTT.

This clone has ten or more counts. The chain recombines TRBV2 with TRBJ1-1, with 10 bases fitting TRBD1. J gave up 5 bases and V 0 bases, and 6 bases lay outside the gene matches. The CDR3 has 16 amino acids. Germline CDR1 and CDR2: SNHLY and FYNNEI. Written as DNA, the CDR3 is TGTGCCAGCAGTGAAGCGACAGGGGGCGCGCGAACTGAAGCTTTCTTT. It yields the protein CASSEATGGARTEAFF.

This clone was recorded a few times. The chain uses TRBV4-2 and TRBJ1-6, with 8 bases lining up with TRBD1. Germline V gene lookup returns CDR1 LGHNA and CDR2 YNFKEQ. Losses at the gene ends were 0 bases for V and 11 bases for J; bases not matched to a gene: 9. The CDR3 length is 16 residues. As DNA, the CDR3 is TGTGCCAGCAGCCAAGATGGTTCCAGGGGGCTTACACCCCTCCACTTT. It encodes CASSQDGSRGLTPLHF.

This chain joins TRBV20-1 and TRBJ2-7; D is perhaps TRBD2 (6 bases). Looked up from germline, CDR1 is DFQATT and CDR2 is SNEGSKA (reference sequence). The CDR3 runs 15 residues. V lost 3 bases to trimming and J lost 4 bases, with 19 bases between them. CDR3 sequence: CSASLGTSPLYEQYF. As DNA, the CDR3 is TGCAGTGCTAGTTTAGGGACTTCCCCGCTGTACGAGCAGTACTTC.

The rearrangement links TRBV5-1 to TRBJ1-1, with TRBD1 matching over 9 bases. The V gene's germline CDR1 is SGHRS and CDR2 YFSETQ. With V trimmed by 3 bases and J by 6 bases, 9 bases remained unmatched. This CDR3 is built from 15 residues. The CDR3 DNA sequence: TGCGCCAGCAGCTCGAAAGACAGGGGGGATTCTGAAGCTTTCTTT. Amino acid sequence: CASSSKDRGDSEAFF.

The V gene is TRBV9, the J gene TRBJ1-1, with 10 bases lining up with TRBD1. CDR1 and CDR2 from the germline V gene are SGDLS and YYNGEE. Trimming removed 6 bases from V and 1 base from J; junction bases left unmatched: 6. The CDR3 has 15 residues. CDR3 bases: TGTGCCAGCAACAGACAGGGGGCCTCGAACACTGAAGCTTTCTTT. Its translation is CASNRQGASNTEAFF.

This clone was found once. The chain employs TRBV11-3 and TRBJ2-7; no firm D call. The ends were cut back, 1 base at V and 0 bases at J, with 7 bases in the middle. Germline loops: CDR1 SGHNT, CDR2 YENEEA. CDR3 length: 14 amino acids. The CDR3 loop reads CASSLGSISYEQYF. The CDR3 DNA reads TGTGCCAGCAGCTTAGGTTCCATCTCCTACGAGCAGTACTTC. The variable domain in full, with the rest retrieved from reference TRBV11-3 and TRBJ2-7, is EAGVVQSPRYKIIEKKQPVAFWCNPISGHNTLYWYLQNLGQGPELLIRYENEEAVDDSQLPKDRFSAERLKGVDSTLKIQPAELGDSAVYLCASSLGSISYEQYFGPGTRLTVT.

The CDR3 reads CATISRHLPEIYEQYF. Written as DNA, the CDR3 is TGTGCCACCATAAGTCGGCACCTCCCGGAGATCTACGAGCAGTACTTC. The chain recombines TRBV15 with TRBJ2-7, with D unresolved. Looked up from germline, CDR1 is LNHNV and CDR2 is YYDKDF (reference sequence). The V gene lost 7 bases and the J gene lost 3 bases, with 22 bases spanning the gap. This CDR3 region has 16 residues.

This clone was recorded a few times. This chain connects TRBV9 to TRBJ1-5; D might be TRBD1 (5 bases). Germline loops: CDR1 SGDLS, CDR2 YYNGEE. V gave up 0 bases and J gave up 5 bases, with 12 bases separating them. This CDR3 has 15 amino acids. The DNA for the CDR3 is TGTGCCAGCAGCGTAGGGGGCAGGGAAGATCAGCCCCAGCATTTT. Translated, it gives CASSVGGREDQPQHF.

The V call is TRBV10-3, the J call TRBJ1-1; D gene unclear. Germline CDR1 ENHRY, CDR2 SYGVKD. V lost 3 bases and J lost 2, with 10 bases in between. The CDR3 covers 14 residues. The CDR3 region is CAISDNGVNTEAFF. DNA of the CDR3: TGTGCCATCAGTGACAACGGAGTTAACACTGAAGCTTTCTTT.

The genes are TRBV5-1 and TRBJ2-7; 9 bases agree with TRBD1. J was trimmed by 2 bases and V by 4 bases; bases with no gene match: 7. CDR1 and CDR2 from the germline V gene are SGHRS and YFSETQ. The CDR3 loop spans 15 amino acids. The CDR3 bases are TGCGCCAGCAGCCTCCCGGGACAGGGCGCCTACGAGCAGTACTTC. Translation gives CASSLPGQGAYEQYF.